The 27 T cell receptor beta chains reported below all come from one sample, sequenced in a study of blood T cell repertoires in COVID-19. Method: immunoSEQ multiplex PCR; TCRdb's copy keeps in-frame clones and lacks some. Here the sample spans hundreds of thousands of clones, about 90% being singletons. What was sequenced was peripheral blood. The origin of the receptors is a man aged 55 to 70 with COVID-19, enrolled during active disease.

This chain connects TRBV5-1 to TRBJ1-4; 7 nucleotides line up with TRBD1. Germline-derived CDR1 and CDR2 are SGHRS and YFSETQ. The V gene end was trimmed by 8 bases and the J gene end by 3 bases; junction bases not matched to a gene: 7. CDR3 size: 14 residues. The CDR3 DNA sequence: TGCGCCAGTAAACAGGGGTGGGCTAATGAAAAACTGTTTTTT. Translation gives CASKQGWANEKLFF. The variable domain in full, with the rest retrieved from reference TRBV5-1 and TRBJ1-4, is KAGVTQTPRYLIKTRGQQVTLSCSPISGHRSVSWYQQTPGQGLQFLFEYFSETQRNKGNFPGRFSGRQFSNSRSEMNVSTLELGDSALYLCASKQGWANEKLFFGSGTQLSVL.

V usage is TRBV4-1 and J usage is TRBJ2-2, with D possibly TRBD1 on 6 matching bases. This CDR3 has 14 amino acids. V lost 2 bases and J lost 4, with 8 bases in between. From germline, CDR1 is MGHRA and CDR2 YSYEKL. CDR3 protein: CASSQTGFTGELFF. The CDR3 DNA reads as TGCGCCAGCAGCCAAACAGGGTTCACCGGGGAGCTGTTTTTT.

Note on this clone: This sample also contains other DNA sequences that code for the same CDR3. The chain joins TRBV27 to TRBJ2-1; 11 bases fit TRBD2. The CDR3 sequence is 15 residues long. V lost 5 bases and J lost 4; bases outside the gene matches: 4. Germline CDR1 is MNHEY and CDR2 is SMNVEV (reference sequence). CDR3 coding DNA: TGTGCCAGCAGTCTTAGCGGGAGGGCTTACAATGAGCAGTTCTTC. It specifies CASSLSGRAYNEQFF.

This chain uses TRBV4-1 with TRBJ2-1; TRBD2 matches 12 bases. The CDR3 loop spans 17 amino acids. V lost 1 base, J lost 1 base, and 2 bases stayed unmatched. Germline assignment: CDR1 MGHRA and CDR2 YSYEKL. The CDR3 here is CASSQGTSGASYNEQFF. In DNA form, the CDR3 reads TGCGCCAGCAGCCAAGGGACTAGCGGGGCTTCCTACAATGAGCAGTTCTTC.

V gene TRBV5-1 combines with J gene TRBJ2-2, with a tentative D call TRBD2 (6 bases). The CDR3 sequence is 14 residues long. Germline V CDR1 and CDR2: SGHRS, YFSETQ. Deletions cut 1 base from V and 5 bases from J, with 9 bases between. CDR3 region: CASSLPRGTGELFF. CDR3 coding DNA: TGCGCCAGCAGCTTGCCCCGGGGGACCGGGGAGCTGTTTTTT.

The CDR3 spells CASSKIQVASPLHF. The CDR3 DNA follows: TGTGCCAGTAGTAAGATACAGGTCGCTTCACCCCTCCACTTT. The chain links TRBV19 to TRBJ1-6; possible D gene TRBD1, 5 bases. CDR1 LNHDA and CDR2 SQIVND come from the germline V gene (reference sequence). The V and J ends lost 4 bases and 9 bases respectively, with 13 bases between them. This CDR3 has 14 residues.

The chain joins TRBV5-1 to TRBJ2-7, with TRBD2 identical over 9 bases. The CDR3 is 17 residues long. Per the germline V gene, CDR1 is SGHRS and CDR2 is YFSETQ. V trimming: 4 bases; J trimming: 3 bases; junction bases outside the gene matches: 14. CDR3 sequence: CASSLGRERGVRYEQYF. The CDR3 DNA reads as TGCGCCAGCAGCCTGGGGCGAGAGCGGGGGGTTCGCTACGAGCAGTACTTC.

Only one count was recorded for this clone. The rearrangement uses TRBV18 and TRBJ2-1; a weak D match, TRBD2 (6 bases). CDR1 is KGHSH and CDR2 is LQKENI in the germline V gene. This CDR3 has 19 residues. Trimming shortened V by 3 bases and J by 7 bases, and 28 bases separated the two germline ends. CDR3 sequence reads: CASSPYRRASDSMGNEQFF. For the CDR3, the DNA is TGTGCCAGCTCACCCTACCGGCGCGCTAGCGACTCCATGGGGAATGAGCAGTTCTTC.

On this clone itself: The sample has other DNA sequences that encode this CDR3 too. The chain combines TRBV5-5 with TRBJ2-2, with D unresolved. Germline V lookup: CDR1 SGHKS, CDR2 YYEKEE (reference sequence). This CDR3 has 14 amino acids. Trimming took off 0 bases at V and 1 base at J, with 4 bases between the two ends. Here the CDR3 DNA reads TGTGCCAGCAGCTTGGCAGGGAACACCGGGGAGCTGTTTTTT. This sequence encodes CASSLAGNTGELFF.

The chain carries TRBV5-1 and TRBJ2-3, with 10 bases that match TRBD2. Germline V lookup: CDR1 SGHRS, CDR2 YFSETQ. The CDR3 spans 15 residues. Trimming cost V 5 bases and J 5 bases; bases outside gene matches: 8. Here the CDR3 DNA reads TGCGCCAGCAGTCCTAGCGGGGGCCTCGGAGATACGCAGTATTTT. Amino acid sequence: CASSPSGGLGDTQYF.

The rearrangement joins TRBV27 to TRBJ2-3, with 7 bases fitting TRBD2. V was pared by 5 bases and J by 4 bases, with 15 bases of the junction left unmatched. The CDR3 has 17 residues. CDR1 is MNHEY and CDR2 is SMNVEV in the germline V gene (reference sequence). The CDR3 nucleotides are TGTGCCAGCAGTATCCCCCCCACAGCGGGGAGATCAGATACGCAGTATTTT. Amino acids: CASSIPPTAGRSDTQYF.

The CDR3 protein is CASNPQGAGNEQFF. The CDR3 coding sequence is TGTGCCAGCAACCCACAGGGGGCTGGTAATGAGCAGTTCTTC. This chain uses TRBV3-1 (or the pseudogene TRBV3-2) with TRBJ2-1; 9 positions agree with TRBD1. Germline V gene sequence: CDR1 LGHDT, CDR2 YNNKEL (reference sequence). The CDR3 totals 14 residues. The V and J ends lost 7 bases and 7 bases, in that order; junction bases with no gene match: 8.

This clone was seen a single time. V and J are TRBV19 and TRBJ1-5; TRBD1 aligns across 10 bases. The J segment lost 2 bases and the V segment lost 6 bases, leaving 7 bases of the junction unmatched. The CDR3 sequence is 16 residues long. Germline V gene lookup returns CDR1 LNHDA and CDR2 SQIVND (reference sequence). The CDR3, as DNA: TGTGCCAGTAGGAGTCGACAGGGGGCGGGCAATCAGCCCCAGCATTTT. Its protein product is CASRSRQGAGNQPQHF.

V usage is TRBV6-2 or TRBV6-3 and J usage is TRBJ1-4, with unresolved D. V was clipped by 0 bases and J by 8 bases, with 13 bases between them. Germline V gives CDR1 MNHEY, CDR2 SVGEGT. The CDR3 sequence is 15 residues long. CDR3 in amino acids: CASSYSFAGKEKLFF. The CDR3, as DNA: TGTGCCAGCAGTTACTCGTTCGCCGGGAAGGAAAAACTGTTTTTT.

The V and J genes are TRBV6-5 and TRBJ2-7, with TRBD1 matching over 7 bases. The trim removed 5 bases at V and 0 bases at J, leaving 7 bases unmatched. Germline CDR1 is MNHEY and CDR2 is SVGAGI. The CDR3 spans 15 residues. The DNA of the CDR3 is TGTGCCAGCAGTCCACAGGGGAGAAGCTCCTACGAGCAGTACTTC. Translated, it gives CASSPQGRSSYEQYF.

The V call is TRBV30, the J call TRBJ1-2; D call uncertain. The germline gives CDR1 GTSNPN, CDR2 SVGIG (reference sequence). Trimming took 8 bases from V and 0 from J, leaving 13 bases between them. The CDR3 has 13 amino acids. The CDR3 sequence: CALTAGANYGYTF. The DNA for the CDR3 is TGTGCCCTTACGGCCGGGGCTAACTATGGCTACACCTTC.

The chain joins TRBV2 to TRBJ1-6; 7 bases align to TRBD1. CDR3 size: 15 residues. Germline CDR1 reads SNHLY; CDR2 reads FYNNEI. The J segment lost 7 bases and the V segment lost 6 bases, leaving 9 bases of the junction unmatched. The CDR3 protein is CASRRQGNQNSPLHF. The CDR3 bases are TGTGCCAGCAGGCGACAGGGAAATCAGAATTCACCCCTCCACTTT.

Of note for this clone: The junction does not match germline at one end; this may be a read error. The chain uses TRBV7-7 and TRBJ2-5; D is unclear. Germline V CDR1 and CDR2: SSHAT, FNYEAQ (reference sequence). The CDR3 is 16 amino acids. CDR3 sequence reads: CASSLVGYGGQETQYF. The CDR3 DNA reads TGTGCTAGCAGCTTAGTAGGTTATGGCGGACAAGAGACCCAGTACTTC. The complete variable domain, with remaining parts taken from reference TRBV7-7 and TRBJ2-5, reads GAGVSQSPRYKVTKRGQDVTLRCDPISSHATLYWYQQALGQGPEFLTYFNYEAQPDKSGLPSDRFSAERPEGSISTLTIQRTEQRDSAMYRCASSLVGYGGQETQYFGPGTRLLVL.

This CDR3 is CASSMGQVTNEKLFF. CDR3 nucleotide sequence: TGTGCCAGTAGTATGGGACAGGTAACTAATGAAAAACTGTTTTTT. V is TRBV19 and J is TRBJ1-4, with 8 positions matching TRBD1. The V segment lost 3 bases and the J segment 1 base; nucleotides outside the gene matches: 1. This CDR3 region has 15 residues. Looked up from germline, CDR1 is LNHDA and CDR2 is SQIVND (reference sequence).

A word on this clone: The same CDR3 arises from other DNA sequences in this sample as well. The chain uses TRBV12-3 or TRBV12-4 and TRBJ1-3, with D hard to call. This CDR3 has 12 amino acids. The V gene lost 3 bases and the J gene lost 2 bases, with 2 bases spanning the gap. This CDR3 reads CASSFTGNTIYF. CDR3 in DNA: TGTGCCAGCAGTTTCACTGGAAACACCATATATTTT.

This sequence joins TRBV25-1 and TRBJ1-4; D possibly corresponds to TRBD1 (5 bases). Germline lookup yields CDR1 MGHDK and CDR2 SYGVNS. The germline V and J ends were trimmed by 1 base and 5 bases, with 14 bases remaining between them. This CDR3 is 16 amino acids long. CDR3 nucleotide sequence: TGTGCCAGCAGTGAATTTGGGCAGGGCCTGAATGAAAAACTGTTTTTT. The encoded protein is CASSEFGQGLNEKLFF.

The CDR3 DNA follows: TGTGCCATCAGTGAGTGGGGCAGGGTTGGAGCTTTCTTT. Translated: CAISEWGRVGAFF. The genes are TRBV10-3 and TRBJ1-1, with D perhaps TRBD1 (5 bases). This CDR3 spans 13 amino acids. The germline V gene encodes CDR1 ENHRY and CDR2 SYGVKD. V was clipped by 1 base and J by 10 bases, with 13 bases between them.

The rearrangement links TRBV5-6 to TRBJ2-2; 7 bases map to TRBD2. V shed 0 bases, J shed 4 bases, and the junction held 6 bases outside the gene matches. CDR1 and CDR2 (germline): SGHDT, YYEEEE. This CDR3 spans 16 amino acids. The CDR3 DNA follows: TGTGCCAGCAGCTTGGGTTCGGGGAGGGGCACCGGGGAGCTGTTTTTT. Translated, it gives CASSLGSGRGTGELFF.

CDR3 DNA sequence: TGTGCCAGCAGTTCGACTAGCGGGAAGGGATACGAGCAGTACTTC. This translates into CASSSTSGKGYEQYF. The chain is built from TRBV28 and TRBJ2-7; 11 positions match TRBD2. The V gene's germline CDR1 is MDHEN and CDR2 SYDVKM. The ends lost 4 bases at V and 4 bases at J; junction bases unmatched: 6. The length of the CDR3 is 15 residues.

The gene calls are TRBV28 and TRBJ2-2, with a possible D match to TRBD1 (8 bases). V was cut by 11 bases and J by 8 bases, with 21 bases left in between. Germline assignment: CDR1 MDHEN and CDR2 SYDVKM. The CDR3 extends over 14 amino acids. CDR3: CAARGQGGSGELFF. The CDR3 DNA reads as TGTGCCGCAAGAGGACAGGGAGGGTCGGGGGAGCTGTTTTTT.

The J gene is TRBJ1-2, the V gene TRBV6-5; TRBD1 is a possible D gene (5 bases). CDR1 is MNHEY, CDR2 SVGAGI, per germline. V was cut by 6 bases and J by 7 bases, with 21 bases left in between. CDR3 length: 15 amino acids. CDR3 in amino acids: CASRPSPQGGFGYTF. Here the CDR3 DNA reads TGTGCCAGCAGACCCTCTCCGCAGGGAGGCTTTGGCTACACCTTC.

The chain joins TRBV6-5 to TRBJ1-2; a possible D gene is TRBD1 (5 bases). This CDR3 comprises 13 residues. Germline CDR1 reads MNHEY; CDR2 reads SVGAGI. Deletions cut 10 bases from V and 12 bases from J, with 24 bases between. The CDR3 DNA follows: TGTGCCACTCGGAGGGGAGGGCCTGAGGGTGACACCTTC. Translating gives CATRRGGPEGDTF.